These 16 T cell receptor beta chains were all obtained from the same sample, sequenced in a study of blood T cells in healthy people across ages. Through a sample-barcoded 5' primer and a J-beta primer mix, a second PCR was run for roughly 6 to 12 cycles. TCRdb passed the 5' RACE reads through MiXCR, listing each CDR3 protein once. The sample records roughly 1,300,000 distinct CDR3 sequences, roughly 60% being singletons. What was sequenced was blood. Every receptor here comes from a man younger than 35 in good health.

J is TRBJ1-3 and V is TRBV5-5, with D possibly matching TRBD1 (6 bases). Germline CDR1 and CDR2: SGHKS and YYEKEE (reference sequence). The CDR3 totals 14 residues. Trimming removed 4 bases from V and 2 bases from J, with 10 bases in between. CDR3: CASSRDTAGNTIYF. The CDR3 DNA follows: TGTGCCAGCAGCCGGGACACCGCTGGAAACACCATATATTTT.

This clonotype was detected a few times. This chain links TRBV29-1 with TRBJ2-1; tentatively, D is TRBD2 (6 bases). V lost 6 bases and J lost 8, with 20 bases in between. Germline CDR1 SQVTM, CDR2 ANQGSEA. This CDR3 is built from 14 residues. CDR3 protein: CSVLPGLAGHEQFF. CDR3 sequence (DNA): TGCAGCGTGCTTCCGGGACTTGCCGGTCATGAGCAGTTCTTC.

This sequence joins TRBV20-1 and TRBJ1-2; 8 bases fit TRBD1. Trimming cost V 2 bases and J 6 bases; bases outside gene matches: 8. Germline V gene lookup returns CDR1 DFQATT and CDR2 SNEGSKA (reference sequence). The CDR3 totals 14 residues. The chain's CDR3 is CSARHLQGVNGYTF. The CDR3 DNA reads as TGCAGTGCTAGACATTTACAGGGGGTAAATGGCTACACCTTC.

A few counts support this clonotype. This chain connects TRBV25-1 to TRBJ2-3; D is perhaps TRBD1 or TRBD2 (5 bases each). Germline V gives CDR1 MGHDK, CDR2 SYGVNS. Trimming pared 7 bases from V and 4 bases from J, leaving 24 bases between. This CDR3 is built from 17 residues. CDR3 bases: TGTGCCAGCACCGAGGGGCTGGGCACTCTCGTACCAGATACGCAGTATTTT. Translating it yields CASTEGLGTLVPDTQYF.

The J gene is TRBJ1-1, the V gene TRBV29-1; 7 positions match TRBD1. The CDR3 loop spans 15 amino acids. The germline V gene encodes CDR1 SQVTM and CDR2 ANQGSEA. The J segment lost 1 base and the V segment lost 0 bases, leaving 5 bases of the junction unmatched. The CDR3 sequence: CSVEDPTGPNTEAFF. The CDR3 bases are TGCAGCGTTGAAGACCCGACAGGGCCGAACACTGAAGCTTTCTTT. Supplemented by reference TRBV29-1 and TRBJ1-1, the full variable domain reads SAVISQKPSRDICQRGTSLTIQCQVDSQVTMMFWYRQQPGQSLTLIATANQGSEATYESGFVIDKFPISRPNLTFSTLTVSNMSPEDSSIYLCSVEDPTGPNTEAFFGQGTRLTVV.

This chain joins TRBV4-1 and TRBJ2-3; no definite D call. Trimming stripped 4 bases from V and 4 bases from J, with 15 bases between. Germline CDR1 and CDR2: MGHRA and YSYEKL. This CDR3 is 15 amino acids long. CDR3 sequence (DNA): TGCGCCAGCAGCCGCCCTACCGGGTCTTCAGATACGCAGTATTTT. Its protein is CASSRPTGSSDTQYF.

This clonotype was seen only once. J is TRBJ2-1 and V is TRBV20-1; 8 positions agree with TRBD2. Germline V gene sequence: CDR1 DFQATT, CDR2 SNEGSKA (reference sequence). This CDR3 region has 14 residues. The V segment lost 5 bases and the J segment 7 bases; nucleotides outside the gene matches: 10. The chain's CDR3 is CSAPEFGGGNEQFF. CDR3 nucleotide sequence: TGCAGTGCTCCCGAGTTCGGCGGGGGGAATGAGCAGTTCTTC.

Here the CDR3 reads CASSPWTGGHYEQYF. The CDR3 region has the DNA TGTGCCAGTAGCCCCTGGACAGGGGGCCACTACGAGCAGTACTTC. The chain carries TRBV7-2 and TRBJ2-7; 11 positions agree with TRBD1. CDR3 length equals 15 residues. V dropped 9 bases and J dropped 3; count of bases not matched to a gene: 10. In germline, CDR1 is SGHTA, CDR2 FQGNSA.

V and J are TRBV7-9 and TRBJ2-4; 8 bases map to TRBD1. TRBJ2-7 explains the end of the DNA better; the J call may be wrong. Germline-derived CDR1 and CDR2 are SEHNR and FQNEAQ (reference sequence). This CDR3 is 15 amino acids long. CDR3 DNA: TGTGCCAGCAGCTCCGGACAGGGCCTAGGATACGAGCAGTACTTC. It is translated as CASSSGQGLGYEQYF.

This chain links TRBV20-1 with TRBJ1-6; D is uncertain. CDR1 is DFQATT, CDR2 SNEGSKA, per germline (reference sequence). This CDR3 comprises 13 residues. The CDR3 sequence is CSVHGSYNSPLHF. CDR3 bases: TGCAGCGTCCACGGGTCATATAATTCACCCCTCCACTTT.

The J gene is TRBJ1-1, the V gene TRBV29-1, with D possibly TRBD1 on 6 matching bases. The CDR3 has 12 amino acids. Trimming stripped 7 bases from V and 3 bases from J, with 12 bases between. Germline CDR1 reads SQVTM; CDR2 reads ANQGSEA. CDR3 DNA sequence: TGCAGCGGACAGGTATTGGACACTGAAGCTTTCTTT. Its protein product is CSGQVLDTEAFF. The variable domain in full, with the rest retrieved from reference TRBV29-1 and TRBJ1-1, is SAVISQKPSRDICQRGTSLTIQCQVDSQVTMMFWYRQQPGQSLTLIATANQGSEATYESGFVIDKFPISRPNLTFSTLTVSNMSPEDSSIYLCSGQVLDTEAFFGQGTRLTVV.

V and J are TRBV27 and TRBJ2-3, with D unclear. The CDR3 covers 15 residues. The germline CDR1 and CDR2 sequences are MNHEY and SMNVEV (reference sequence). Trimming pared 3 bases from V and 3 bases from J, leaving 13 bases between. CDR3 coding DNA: TGTGCCAGCAGTTTCTTTCAGATGGGGACAGATACGCAGTATTTT. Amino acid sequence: CASSFFQMGTDTQYF.

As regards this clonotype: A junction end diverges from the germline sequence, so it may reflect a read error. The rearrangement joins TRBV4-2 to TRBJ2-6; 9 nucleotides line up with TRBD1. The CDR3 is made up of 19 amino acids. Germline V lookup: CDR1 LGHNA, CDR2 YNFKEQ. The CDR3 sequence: CVSSQVPGQGGTGANVLTF. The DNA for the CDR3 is TGTGTCAGCAGCCAGGTACCGGGACAGGGTGGAACTGGGGCCAACGTCCTGACTTTC.

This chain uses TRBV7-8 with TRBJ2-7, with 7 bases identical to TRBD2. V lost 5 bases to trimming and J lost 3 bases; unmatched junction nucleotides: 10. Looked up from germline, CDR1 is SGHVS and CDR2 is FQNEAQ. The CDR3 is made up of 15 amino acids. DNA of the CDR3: TGTGCCAGCAGCCTTACTAGCGCGGGGAGCTACGAGCAGTACTTC. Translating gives CASSLTSAGSYEQYF.

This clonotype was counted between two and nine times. The DNA of the CDR3 is TGCAGTGCTGCTCACAACGGAGTTGGCGAAAAACTGTTTTTT. It is translated as CSAAHNGVGEKLFF. This chain links TRBV20-1 with TRBJ1-4; D unresolved. CDR3 size: 14 residues. Germline V gives CDR1 DFQATT, CDR2 SNEGSKA (reference sequence). V dropped 5 bases and J dropped 8 bases, with 18 bases sitting between them.

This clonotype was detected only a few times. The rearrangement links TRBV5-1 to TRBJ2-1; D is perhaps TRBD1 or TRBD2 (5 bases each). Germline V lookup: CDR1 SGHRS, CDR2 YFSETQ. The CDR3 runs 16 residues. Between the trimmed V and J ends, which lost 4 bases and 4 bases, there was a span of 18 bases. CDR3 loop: CASSPRIRDGYNEQFF. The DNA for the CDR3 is TGCGCCAGCAGCCCTCGTATCCGGGACGGATACAATGAGCAGTTCTTC.